Presented here are 29 T cell receptor beta chains from one specimen sequenced in a study of glioma-infiltrating T cells after dendritic cell vaccination. Using immunoSEQ multiplex PCR, the repertoire was profiled, and TCRdb retains in-frame clones only, with some absent. Of about 82,000 clones in the sample, roughly 90% were seen once. Sequencing was performed on blood, taken before dendritic cell vaccination. These TCRs come from a human donor with glioblastoma.

The chain is built from TRBV11-2 and TRBJ1-2; D possibly corresponds to TRBD1 (6 bases). Germline V gene data show CDR1 as SGHAT and CDR2 as FQNNGV. The V end was cut by 10 bases, the J end by 0 bases, with 15 bases between. This CDR3 spans 14 amino acids. CDR3: CAITTGSANYGYTF. As DNA, the CDR3 is TGTGCCATAACCACAGGGTCAGCTAACTATGGCTACACCTTC.

The chain's CDR3 is CASSPNTRNTIYF. Written as DNA, the CDR3 is TGTGCCAGCAGTCCAAACACGAGAAACACCATATATTTT. V usage is TRBV6-5 and J usage is TRBJ1-3; D gene ambiguous. Trimming shortened V by 5 bases and J by 5 bases, and 10 bases separated the two germline ends. Germline values: CDR1 MNHEY, CDR2 SVGAGI. The length of the CDR3 is 13 residues.

J is TRBJ2-7 and V is TRBV6-5, with D possibly being TRBD2 (6 bases). Germline-derived CDR1 and CDR2 are MNHEY and SVGAGI. This CDR3 has 15 residues. The ends were cut back, 0 bases at V and 3 bases at J, with 12 bases in the middle. The CDR3 nucleotides read TGTGCCAGCAGTTACTCGGGGTTTAGCGGCTACGAGCAGTACTTC. It translates to CASSYSGFSGYEQYF.

The rearrangement links TRBV6-5 to TRBJ2-2, with D possibly being TRBD1 (6 bases). V lost 5 bases, J lost 4 bases, and 14 bases lay in between. Germline V lookup: CDR1 MNHEY, CDR2 SVGAGI. The CDR3 contains 15 residues. The CDR3 bases are TGTGCCAGCAGTACCCGGGACAAAGGCACCGGGGAGCTGTTTTTT. The encoded protein is CASSTRDKGTGELFF.

The rearrangement joins TRBV5-1 to TRBJ2-5, with D perhaps matching TRBD1 (6 bases). Per germline, CDR1 SGHRS and CDR2 YFSETQ. This CDR3 contains 13 residues. Trimming cost V 4 bases and J 2 bases, with 9 bases left between them. The CDR3 reads CASSRDTQETQYF. In DNA form, the CDR3 reads TGCGCCAGCAGCCGGGACACGCAAGAGACCCAGTACTTC.

The V gene is TRBV6-1, the J gene TRBJ1-6; possibly TRBD1 for D (6 bases). Germline V gene data show CDR1 as MNHNS and CDR2 as SASEGT. V was shortened by 3 bases and J by 6 bases, with 9 bases between the two germline ends. The length of the CDR3 is 14 residues. This chain's CDR3 is CASSELQGNSPLHF. The CDR3 DNA reads TGTGCCAGCAGTGAGTTACAGGGTAATTCACCCCTCCACTTT.

This clone was found once. The gene calls are TRBV10-3 and TRBJ1-1; D possibly corresponds to TRBD1 (5 bases). The CDR3 loop spans 13 amino acids. The germline V gene has CDR1 ENHRY and CDR2 SYGVKD. V lost 6 bases, J lost 1 base, and 9 bases lay in between. CDR3 amino acids: CAIRGTANTEAFF. DNA of the CDR3: TGTGCCATCAGAGGGACTGCGAACACTGAAGCTTTCTTT.

The chain has TRBV11-3 and TRBJ2-2; 10 bases line up with TRBD2. Per the germline V gene, CDR1 is SGHNT and CDR2 is YENEEA. V was clipped by 5 bases and J by 4 bases; unmatched bases: 7. This CDR3 spans 16 amino acids. CDR3: CASSPQAGGVTGELFF. The CDR3 region has the DNA TGTGCCAGCAGCCCACAAGCGGGAGGGGTCACCGGGGAGCTGTTTTTT. Full variable domain (rest looked up from reference TRBV11-3 and TRBJ2-2): EAGVVQSPRYKIIEKKQPVAFWCNPISGHNTLYWYLQNLGQGPELLIRYENEEAVDDSQLPKDRFSAERLKGVDSTLKIQPAELGDSAVYLCASSPQAGGVTGELFFGEGSRLTVL.

This clone was counted a single time. The J gene is TRBJ1-2, the V gene TRBV28; 10 nucleotides line up with TRBD1. Per germline, CDR1 MDHEN and CDR2 SYDVKM. V was pared by 5 bases and J by 5 bases, with 5 bases of the junction left unmatched. The CDR3 loop spans 14 amino acids. The CDR3 loop is CASSPPGQGYGYTF. The CDR3 nucleotides read TGTGCCAGCAGTCCACCGGGACAGGGGTATGGCTACACCTTC.

The chain uses TRBV2 and TRBJ2-7, with no clear D. V lost 5 bases and J lost 2, with 10 bases in between. Germline CDR1 reads SNHLY; CDR2 reads FYNNEI. The CDR3 covers 13 residues. This chain's CDR3 is CASSPSPAYEQYF. CDR3 bases: TGTGCCAGCAGTCCCTCCCCCGCCTACGAGCAGTACTTC.

The chain recombines TRBV11-3 with TRBJ2-3; the match to TRBD2 covers 12 bases. Losses at the gene ends were 5 bases for V and 0 bases for J; bases not matched to a gene: 3. Germline CDR1 and CDR2: SGHNT and YENEEA. The CDR3 is made up of 16 amino acids. Written as DNA, the CDR3 is TGTGCCAGCAGCCGAGGGACTAGCGGGAGCACAGATACGCAGTATTTT. Protein product: CASSRGTSGSTDTQYF.

The genes are TRBV10-3 and TRBJ1-2; tentative D call: TRBD1 (6 bases). The CDR3 spans 14 residues. Germline loops: CDR1 ENHRY, CDR2 SYGVKD. The V end was cut by 11 bases, the J end by 8 bases, with 24 bases between. The DNA for the CDR3 is TGTGCCGCAGGGGCTCCGGGGGGAGTGCGGGGCTACACCTTC. Protein sequence: CAAGAPGGVRGYTF.

This clone was seen only once. The rearrangement uses TRBV9 and TRBJ2-1, with 8 bases lining up with TRBD2. The length of the CDR3 is 16 residues. Germline trimming cut 2 bases from V and 7 bases from J; bases unmatched to any gene: 11. The germline V gene encodes CDR1 SGDLS and CDR2 YYNGEE. The CDR3 region is CASSVSSGGTRNEQFF. DNA of the CDR3: TGTGCCAGCAGCGTCTCCTCTGGCGGGACTAGAAATGAGCAGTTCTTC.

The chain combines TRBV9 with TRBJ1-1; 10 bases are shared with TRBD1. After removal of 3 bases from V and 0 bases from J, the junction contained 5 bases not matched to a gene. Looked up from germline, CDR1 is SGDLS and CDR2 is YYNGEE. This CDR3 contains 16 residues. The CDR3 is CASSATGTGVNTEAFF. The CDR3 DNA follows: TGTGCCAGCAGCGCGACGGGGACAGGGGTGAACACTGAAGCTTTCTTT.

The chain joins TRBV6-6 to TRBJ2-7; 9 bases are shared with TRBD1. The V gene end was trimmed by 5 bases and the J gene end by 6 bases; junction bases not matched to a gene: 5. Germline V lookup: CDR1 MNHNY, CDR2 SVGAGI (reference sequence). The CDR3 runs to 13 residues. The CDR3 DNA is TGTGCCAGCAGTCCCGGGACAGGGACCGAGCAGTACTTC. It is translated as CASSPGTGTEQYF.

The chain has TRBV5-8 and TRBJ2-7; 7 nucleotides match TRBD1. The CDR3 extends over 14 amino acids. The germline CDR1 and CDR2 sequences are SGHTS and YDEGEE. The V segment lost 5 bases and the J segment 3 bases; nucleotides outside the gene matches: 8. CDR3 loop: CASSRTGIGYEQYF. CDR3 nucleotides: TGTGCCAGCAGTCGGACAGGCATTGGCTACGAGCAGTACTTC.

The chain employs TRBV4-1 and TRBJ1-2; 7 bases are shared with TRBD1. Germline-derived CDR1 and CDR2 are MGHRA and YSYEKL. V lost 0 bases and J lost 11; bases outside the gene matches: 6. This CDR3 comprises 13 residues. The CDR3 spells CASSQDLGTAYTF. DNA of the CDR3: TGCGCCAGCAGCCAAGATTTAGGGACAGCATACACCTTC.

The chain has TRBV11-2 and TRBJ2-3; no clear D gene. Germline V CDR1 and CDR2: SGHAT, FQNNGV. With 5 bases removed from V and 3 bases from J, the gap between germline ends came to 12 bases. The CDR3 runs to 14 residues. The CDR3 region is CASSPLIPTDTQYF. In DNA form, the CDR3 reads TGTGCCAGCAGCCCACTCATACCGACAGATACGCAGTATTTT.

This chain uses TRBV19 with TRBJ1-2; the match to TRBD1 covers 7 bases. V shed 3 bases, J shed 12 bases, and the junction held 10 bases outside the gene matches. The germline gives CDR1 LNHDA, CDR2 SQIVND (reference sequence). The CDR3 totals 13 residues. The CDR3 reads CASSIAAGGIHTF. CDR3 bases: TGTGCCAGTAGTATCGCAGCAGGGGGGATTCACACCTTC.

The chain employs TRBV19 and TRBJ2-7; possibly TRBD2 for D (5 bases). The V and J ends lost 8 bases and 3 bases respectively, with 8 bases between them. The CDR3 loop spans 11 amino acids. Per germline, CDR1 LNHDA and CDR2 SQIVND (reference sequence). As DNA, the CDR3 is TGTGCCAGTCGGGGAAGCTACGAGCAGTACTTC. It is translated as CASRGSYEQYF.

Worth noting for this clone: The same CDR3 also results from other DNA sequences found in this sample. The rearrangement links TRBV5-1 to TRBJ2-1; TRBD1 is a possible D gene (7 bases). This CDR3 spans 13 amino acids. Germline CDR1 SGHRS, CDR2 YFSETQ. V was pared by 4 bases and J by 4 bases, with 9 bases between. The CDR3, as DNA: TGCGCCAGCAGCCCAGGGGGGTACAATGAGCAGTTCTTC. Amino acids: CASSPGGYNEQFF.

To note about this clone: At the DNA level, this CDR3 is encoded by other sequences in the same sample as well. The chain joins TRBV6-5 to TRBJ2-7, with 7 bases lining up with TRBD1. Trimming cost V 5 bases and J 2 bases; bases outside gene matches: 6. Germline V lookup: CDR1 MNHEY, CDR2 SVGAGI. The CDR3 totals 14 residues. CDR3 bases: TGTGCCAGCAGTCGACAGGGCCTAACCTACGAGCAGTACTTC. Translating gives CASSRQGLTYEQYF.

The genes are TRBV25-1 and TRBJ2-1, with TRBD2 matching over 7 bases. In germline, CDR1 is MGHDK, CDR2 SYGVNS. The CDR3 sequence is 15 residues long. V lost 5 bases to trimming and J lost 6 bases; unmatched junction nucleotides: 10. CDR3 loop: CASSSLGGGRNEQFF. The DNA of the CDR3 is TGTGCCAGCAGTTCCCTGGGGGGGGGACGCAATGAGCAGTTCTTC.

V is TRBV27 and J is TRBJ2-5; perhaps TRBD2 as D (5 bases). This CDR3 region has 12 residues. V lost 6 bases to trimming and J lost 7 bases, with 12 bases between them. Germline loops: CDR1 MNHEY, CDR2 SMNVEV (reference sequence). The CDR3 loop reads CASSPNAGTQYF. DNA of the CDR3: TGTGCCAGCAGCCCAAACGCGGGGACCCAGTACTTC.

CDR3 protein: CASTVWRNQPQHF. DNA of the CDR3: TGTGCCAGCACCGTTTGGAGAAATCAGCCCCAGCATTTT. The chain joins TRBV7-4 to TRBJ1-5; D is ambiguous. This CDR3 contains 13 residues. V gave up 7 bases and J gave up 4 bases, with 11 bases separating them. Germline CDR1 reads SGHVT; CDR2 reads SQSDAQ.

This chain connects TRBV18 to TRBJ2-2, with D maybe TRBD1 (6 bases). The V end was cut by 2 bases, the J end by 5 bases, with 15 bases between. Germline-derived CDR1 and CDR2 are KGHSH and LQKENI. CDR3 length: 16 residues. DNA for the CDR3: TGTGCCAGCTCACCAAGCGAGCAGGGGATTACCGGGGAGCTGTTTTTT. Residues: CASSPSEQGITGELFF.

The chain recombines TRBV6-1 with TRBJ2-5; D possibly corresponds to TRBD2 (5 bases). Germline CDR1 and CDR2: MNHNS and SASEGT. The CDR3 runs 15 residues. The V end lost 0 bases, the J end lost 2 bases, and 10 bases lay between the germline ends. CDR3 in amino acids: CASSEASGEQETQYF. The CDR3 nucleotides read TGTGCCAGCAGTGAAGCGTCCGGGGAACAAGAGACCCAGTACTTC.

The chain couples TRBV5-6 to TRBJ1-5; tentatively, D is TRBD1 (5 bases). The CDR3 totals 15 residues. The V end was cut by 0 bases, the J end by 2 bases, with 9 bases between. CDR1 SGHDT and CDR2 YYEEEE come from the germline V gene. CDR3 DNA: TGTGCCAGCAGCTTGGGACAGTACCGCAATCAGCCCCAGCATTTT. It encodes CASSLGQYRNQPQHF. Together with reference TRBV5-6 and TRBJ1-5, the CDR3 gives the full variable domain: DAGVTQSPTHLIKTRGQQVTLRCSPKSGHDTVSWYQQALGQGPQFIFQYYEEEERQRGNFPDRFSGHQFPNYSSELNVNALLLGDSALYLCASSLGQYRNQPQHFGDGTRLSIL.

The rearrangement joins TRBV7-2 to TRBJ1-1, with D maybe TRBD1 (5 bases). CDR1 is SGHTA, CDR2 FQGNSA, per germline. The CDR3 consists of 12 residues. V shed 9 bases and J shed 6 bases, with 14 bases lying between them. This CDR3 is CARSTGGPEAFF. CDR3 sequence (DNA): TGTGCCAGGAGTACAGGAGGGCCTGAAGCTTTCTTT.